The table lists the clone carrying this T cell receptor (beta chain) with a few counts. Its specificity is not known. The CDR3 is 14 residues long. The germline V gene has CDR1 SGHNT and CDR2 YENEEA. Trimming removed 0 bases at V and 7 bases at J, with 10 bases between. This specimen belongs to a study of T cell repertoires in cytomegalovirus infection. Study at large: Indications of both CMV infection and matching HLA type were provided by public TCR beta signatures. Study observations and caveats: Dominating the ex vivo response were HLA-C-restricted CMV-specific TCR beta clonotypes.

TCRdb analysed the reads with MiXCR anew, one entry per CDR3 protein. Of some 350,000 distinct CDR3 sequences listed, roughly 29% are singletons. This specimen consisted of cultured PBMCs, obtained from culture after CMV antigen stimulation. This sequence was found in a human donor in good health (CMV status not recorded). Some clones in this sample may be carry-over from other donors' samples. The chain has TRBV11-3 and TRBJ2-1; D perhaps matches TRBD1 (5 bases). In DNA, the CDR3 is TGTGCCAGCAGCTTAGAAACAGGATCAAATGAGCAGTTCTTC. It yields the protein CASSLETGSNEQFF.